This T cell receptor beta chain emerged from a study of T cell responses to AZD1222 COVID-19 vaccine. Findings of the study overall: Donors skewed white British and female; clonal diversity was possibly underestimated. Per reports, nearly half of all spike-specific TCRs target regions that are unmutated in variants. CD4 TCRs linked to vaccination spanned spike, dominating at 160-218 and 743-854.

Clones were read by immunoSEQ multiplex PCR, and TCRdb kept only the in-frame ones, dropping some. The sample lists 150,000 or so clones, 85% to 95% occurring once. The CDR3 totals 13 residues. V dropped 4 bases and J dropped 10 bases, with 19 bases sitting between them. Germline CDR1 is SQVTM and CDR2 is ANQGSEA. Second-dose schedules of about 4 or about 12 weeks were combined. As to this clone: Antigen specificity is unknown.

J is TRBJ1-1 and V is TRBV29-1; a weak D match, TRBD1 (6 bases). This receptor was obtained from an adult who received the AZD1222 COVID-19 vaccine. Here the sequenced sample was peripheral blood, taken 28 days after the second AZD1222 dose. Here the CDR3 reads CSVALGQIHGAFF. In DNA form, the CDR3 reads TGCAGCGTTGCCTTAGGACAGATCCACGGAGCTTTCTTT.